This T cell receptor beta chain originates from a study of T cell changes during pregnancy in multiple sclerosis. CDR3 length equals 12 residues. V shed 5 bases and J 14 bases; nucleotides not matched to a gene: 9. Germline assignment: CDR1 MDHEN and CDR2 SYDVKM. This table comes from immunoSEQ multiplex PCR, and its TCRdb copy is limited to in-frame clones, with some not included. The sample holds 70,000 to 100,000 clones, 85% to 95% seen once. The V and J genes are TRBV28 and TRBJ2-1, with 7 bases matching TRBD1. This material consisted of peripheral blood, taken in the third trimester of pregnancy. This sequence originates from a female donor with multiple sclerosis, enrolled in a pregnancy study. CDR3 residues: CASSRPGQSKFF. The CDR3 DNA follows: TGTGCCAGCAGTAGGCCGGGACAGAGCAAGTTCTTC.